This paragraph reports one T cell receptor (beta chain). The antigen remains unidentified. The read halts 3 residues ahead of the CDR3 end, with the missing end drawn from the germline J gene. These data are taken from a study of T cells in women clearing cervical HPV infection. Study background: Only a few women had HLA typing results available. Study findings and constraints: CIN3+ cases had significantly higher TCR repertoire richness than controls, but evenness did not differ.

Genomic DNA, averaging about 1,200 ng per sample, yielded TCR beta CDR3 via immunoSEQ. Some clones are missing from TCRdb's copy, which holds only in-frame ones; the method was immunoSEQ multiplex PCR. The sample data list fewer than 50,000 clones. This CDR3 is built from 16 residues. V was pared by 6 bases and J by 1 base, with 10 bases of the junction left unmatched. Germline V gene data show CDR1 as DFQATT and CDR2 as SNEGSKA (reference sequence). Sequencing was carried out using blood buffy coat. This rearrangement joins TRBV20-1 to TRBJ1-1; 11 bases agree with TRBD1. The clonotype was recovered from a woman aged 18 to 75 with a cervical HPV16 infection that either progressed to CIN3+ or cleared (not recorded which). The covered CDR3 bases are TGCAGTGCGAGGGGCTCGGACAGGGGGCCGAACACTGAA. Translating it yields CSARGSDRGPNTE. The entire CDR3 is CSARGSDRGPNTEAFF.